Listed below are T cell receptor beta chains from one sample, sequenced in a study of blood T cells in healthy people across ages. TCRdb passed the 5' RACE reads through MiXCR, listing each CDR3 protein once. The sample has over 1.5 million distinct CDR3 sequences; 40% to 55% are singletons. Sequencing was carried out using blood. All receptors come from a woman in her thirties or forties in good health. The CDR3 runs from the conserved cysteine through the conserved F or W. The D gene is left open where the match is weak. For some rows the clone size is stated as once, few or many, or as a class when expanded; others skip it.

J gene | V gene | D gene | clone size | CDR3 protein | CDR3 DNA
TRBJ2-1 | TRBV5-1 | TRBD2 | . | CASSFGLAGGDGNEQFF | TGCGCCAGCAGCTTTGGACTAGCGGGGGGTGACGGTAATGAGCAGTTCTTC
TRBJ2-3 | TRBV12-3/TRBV12-4 | . | few | CASSRPGASTDTQYF | TGTGCCAGCAGTCGCCCCGGGGCTAGCACAGATACGCAGTATTTT
TRBJ1-5 | TRBV28 | TRBD1 | . | CASSLMGTGGQPQHF | TGTGCCAGCAGTTTAATGGGTACAGGGGGACAGCCCCAGCATTTT
TRBJ2-1 | TRBV29-1 | . | few | CSVASGVVGNEQFF | TGCAGCGTTGCTTCAGGGGTGGTAGGCAATGAGCAGTTCTTC
TRBJ2-7 | TRBV15 | . | . | CATSRGGNYEQYF | TGTGCCACCAGCAGAGGCGGCAACTACGAGCAGTACTTC
TRBJ2-3 | TRBV3-1 | TRBD2 | . | CASSQASAGGRNTQYF | TGTGCCAGCAGCCAAGCCTCAGCGGGGGGGCGGAATACGCAGTATTTT
TRBJ2-6 | TRBV16 | TRBD2 | . | CASSQGGGLGANVLTF | TGTGCCAGCAGCCAAGGCGGGGGGCTTGGGGCCAACGTCCTGACTTTC
TRBJ1-2 | TRBV6-2/TRBV6-3 | TRBD1 | once | CASSYHSSGGSYGYTF | TGTGCCAGCAGTTATCACTCTTCAGGGGGGAGCTATGGCTACACCTTC
TRBJ1-6 | TRBV4-3 | TRBD1 | . | CASCQERGTGLHF | TGCGCCAGCTGCCAAGAGCGAGGGACAGGGCTCCACTTT
TRBJ2-1 | TRBV12-3/TRBV12-4 | . | few | CASQRESSYNEQFF | TGTGCCAGTCAACGGGAGAGCTCCTACAATGAGCAGTTCTTC
TRBJ1-1 | TRBV7-9 | TRBD1 | . | CASSLRQGVRTEAFF | TGTGCCAGCAGCTTGCGACAGGGGGTTCGGACTGAAGCTTTCTTT
TRBJ2-5 | TRBV9 | . | once | CASSAQGLRRETQYF | TGTGCCAGCAGCGCCCAGGGCCTACGAAGGGAGACCCAGTACTTC
TRBJ2-1 | TRBV20-1 | . | . | CSVRDLVSNEQFF | TGCAGTGTTAGAGACCTTGTTTCCAATGAGCAGTTCTTC
TRBJ2-7 | TRBV5-1 | . | . | CASRAGPRYEQYF | TGCGCCAGCAGGGCGGGACCGCGCTACGAGCAGTACTTC
TRBJ1-4 | TRBV5-1 | . | . | CASSFLDEKLFF | TGCGCCAGCAGCTTCCTGGATGAAAAACTGTTTTTT
TRBJ2-1 | TRBV6-1 | . | . | CASSEVVFYNEQFF | TGTGCCAGCAGTGAAGTCGTATTTTACAATGAGCAGTTCTTC
TRBJ2-5 | TRBV5-1 | TRBD1 | few | CASSLEGAREQYF | TGTGCCAGCAGCTTAGAGGGGGCGCGAGAGCAGTACTTC
TRBJ2-3 | TRBV2 | . | . | CASITGLAPSTDTQYF | TGTGCCAGCATAACGGGGCTAGCGCCTAGCACAGATACGCAGTATTTT
TRBJ2-1 | TRBV20-1 | . | . | CSANYREPTRDEQFF | TGCAGTGCTAACTACCGGGAACCCACTCGCGATGAGCAGTTCTTC
TRBJ2-1 | TRBV2 | . | few | CASSDKGLSYNEQFF | TGTGCCAGCAGTGACAAAGGGTTATCCTACAATGAGCAGTTCTTC
TRBJ2-1 | TRBV7-9 | . | . | CASSLDPKWQFF | TGTGCCAGCAGCTTAGATCCGAAATGGCAGTTCTTC
TRBJ2-3 | TRBV24-1 | . | once | CATSESPGQTQYF | TGTGCCACCAGTGAATCTCCGGGACAAACGCAGTATTTT
TRBJ2-4 | TRBV28 | TRBD1 | few | CASSSAGQGVKYF | TGTGCCAGCAGTTCGGCGGGACAGGGAGTTAAGTACTTC
TRBJ2-3 | TRBV7-2 | TRBD2 | once | CASSPRLAETDTQYF | TGTGCCAGCAGCCCCCGACTAGCGGAGACAGATACGCAGTATTTT
TRBJ1-4 | TRBV25-1 | . | . | CASSEGGSPNEKLFF | TGTGCCAGCAGTGAAGGTGGCAGCCCTAATGAAAAACTGTTTTTT
TRBJ2-3 | TRBV7-2 | TRBD2 | few | CASSLTSGLADTQYF | TGTGCCAGCAGCCTGACTAGCGGTTTAGCAGATACGCAGTATTTT
TRBJ2-1 | TRBV20-1 | TRBD2 | . | CSARHPGLATYNEQFF | TGCAGTGCTAGACACCCGGGACTAGCGACCTACAATGAGCAGTTCTTC
TRBJ2-7 | TRBV2 | . | once | CASRRGASRVLGYNEQYF | TGTGCCAGCAGACGAGGAGCTTCTCGGGTATTGGGTTACAATGAGCAGTACTTC
TRBJ2-7 | TRBV9 | . | . | CASSVLALYGEQYF | TGTGCCAGCAGCGTCCTCGCATTATATGGCGAGCAGTACTTC
TRBJ2-1 | TRBV27 | TRBD2 | . | CASRFASGGLIREQFF | TGTGCCAGCAGATTCGCTAGCGGGGGCCTTATCAGGGAGCAGTTCTTC
TRBJ2-5 | TRBV28 | . | . | CASTLDKGLKTQYF | TGTGCCAGCACCTTGGACAAGGGGCTAAAGACCCAGTACTTC